A single sample gave rise to the 9 T cell receptor beta chains below, sequenced in a study of T cells in Graves' hyperthyroidism and ophthalmopathy. Amplification of TCR beta CDR3 regions was performed using RNA transcripts as template. During a first-round RT-PCR of the TCR CDR3, the HTBI primer set was used. TCRdb used MiXCR to reprocess the multiplex PCR reads, holding one entry per CDR3 protein. The sample lists a few hundred thousand distinct CDR3 sequences; more than 15% were seen once. Sequencing was performed on blood. These receptor sequences come from a woman in her 30s with Graves' hyperthyroidism.

There are a few counts of this clonotype. This chain uses TRBV6-1 with TRBJ1-2; the match to TRBD1 covers 7 bases. V trimming: 3 bases; J trimming: 2 bases; junction bases outside the gene matches: 6. CDR1 and CDR2 from the germline V gene are MNHNS and SASEGT. The CDR3 length is 15 residues. The CDR3 nucleotides are TGTGCCAGCAGTGATTTCAGGGGGGGGAACTATGGCTACACCTTC. As protein: CASSDFRGGNYGYTF.

This chain connects TRBV10-3 to TRBJ2-2, with TRBD1 as a possible D gene (5 bases). The CDR3 has 13 amino acids. Germline CDR1 and CDR2: ENHRY and SYGVKD. V lost 3 bases, J lost 6 bases, and 8 bases lay in between. CDR3 nucleotides: TGTGCCATCAGTGATCAGGGTCCCGGGGAGCTGTTTTTT. Translated: CAISDQGPGELFF.

There are many counts of this clonotype. The chain is built from TRBV13 and TRBJ2-7; D not certain. Trimming pared 2 bases from V and 2 bases from J, leaving 16 bases between. This CDR3 contains 16 residues. CDR1 PRHDT and CDR2 FYEKMQ come from the germline V gene (reference sequence). CDR3 DNA: TGTGCCAGCAGCTTAACGGAAAACGGCCGGGCCTACGAGCAGTACTTC. Protein: CASSLTENGRAYEQYF.

This clonotype has just a few counts. A much larger clone lies a single base off, so this may be a read error. The chain combines TRBV7-3 with TRBJ2-3, with D hard to call. V lost 4 bases and J 4 bases, leaving 6 bases between the germline ends. Germline values: CDR1 SGHTA, CDR2 FQGTGA. The CDR3 extends over 12 amino acids. The CDR3 nucleotides are TGTGCCAGCAGCTCCGAACCAGATACGCAGTATTTT. Translated, it gives CASSSEPDTQYF.

A few counts support this clonotype. Here the CDR3 reads CASNLGGLPEFTEAFF. CDR3 bases: TGTGCCAGCAACCTAGGGGGCCTGCCCGAGTTCACTGAAGCTTTCTTT. This sequence joins TRBV5-5 and TRBJ1-1; 7 bases are a match to TRBD1. Germline values: CDR1 SGHKS, CDR2 YYEKEE (reference sequence). With 6 bases clipped from V and 4 bases from J, the junction kept 15 bases outside the gene matches. CDR3 size: 16 residues.

This clonotype was observed many times. The chain uses TRBV29-1 and TRBJ2-1; 7 bases are shared with TRBD2. The germline V gene encodes CDR1 SQVTM and CDR2 ANQGSEA. The CDR3 is made up of 12 amino acids. The V segment lost 6 bases and the J segment 2 bases; nucleotides outside the gene matches: 1. The CDR3 reads CSVGGTYNEQFF. The CDR3 region has the DNA TGCAGCGTGGGGGGGACCTACAATGAGCAGTTCTTC.

The V and J genes are TRBV12-3 or TRBV12-4 and TRBJ2-1; no definite D call. This CDR3 contains 12 residues. The ends were cut back, 3 bases at V and 8 bases at J, with 8 bases in the middle. The CDR3: CASSFLGYEQFF. Here the CDR3 DNA reads TGTGCCAGCAGTTTTCTGGGTTATGAGCAGTTCTTC.

J is TRBJ2-2 and V is TRBV10-1, with TRBD2 matching over 8 bases. Germline CDR1 reads WNHNN; CDR2 reads SYGVQD (reference sequence). Trimming at V came to 0 bases and at J to 2 bases, leaving 8 bases not matched to a gene. The CDR3 runs 18 residues. CDR3 in amino acids: CASSESTGAGVNTGELFF. CDR3 DNA: TGCGCCAGCAGTGAGTCTACGGGAGCGGGGGTTAACACCGGGGAGCTGTTTTTT.

This clonotype was seen repeatedly, ten times or more. This rearrangement joins TRBV5-6 to TRBJ2-2, with 8 nucleotides matching TRBD1. CDR1 SGHDT and CDR2 YYEEEE come from the germline V gene. The CDR3 covers 14 residues. Trimming cost V 5 bases and J 5 bases; bases outside gene matches: 5. The CDR3 nucleotides read TGTGCCAGCAGGAGGGACAGGCTGACCGGGGAGCTGTTTTTT. Protein sequence: CASRRDRLTGELFF.